This T cell receptor beta chain derives from a study of Ad26.COV2.S vaccination and SARS-CoV-2 variants. Study overall: Ad26.COV2.S given intramuscularly, once or twice 56 days apart.

Study results and limitations: Breadth, reportedly substantial, characterized the spike-specific CD8+ and CD4+ T cell responses after vaccination.

Points on this clone: The antigen is unknown.

Method: immunoSEQ multiplex PCR; TCRdb's copy keeps in-frame clones and lacks some. The table lists around 450,000 clones, around nine tenths of them singletons. V was pared by 2 bases and J by 2 bases, with 4 bases of the junction left unmatched. The CDR3 consists of 15 residues. Germline CDR1 reads MNHEY; CDR2 reads SVGAGI. Treatment described: over 15 received Ad26.COV2.S at low or high dose, single or two shots; 5 received placebo; per-sample allocation not given. The samples date from day 63 after the first vaccine or placebo injection. Adults aged 18-55 years in Boston included the donor. In the vaccine, an Ad26 vector expressed the SARS-CoV-2 spike of the Wuhan strain.

The chain uses TRBV6-5 and TRBJ2-3, with 7 bases aligning to TRBD1. The sequences come from peripheral blood, collected in a trial of Ad26.COV2.S vaccine versus placebo. This TCR was recovered from a person aged 18-65 years who received the Ad26.COV2.S COVID-19 vaccine or a placebo. The CDR3 DNA sequence: TGTGCCAGCAGTTACCGTGGACAGGTCACAGATACGCAGTATTTT. This sequence encodes CASSYRGQVTDTQYF.